These T cell receptor beta chains were read from a single sample in a study of T cell responses to AZD1222 COVID-19 vaccine. Repertoires were generated with immunoSEQ multiplex PCR, while TCRdb's copy carries only in-frame clones and drops some. The sample carries about 180,000 clones, 90% recorded once. The sequencing used peripheral blood, collected on day 0 of AZD1222 vaccination. The receptors come from an adult in good health. CDR3s include the opening cysteine and the closing phenylalanine or tryptophan. The D gene is left open where the match is weak.

cdr3_nt cdr3_aa v_call d_call j_call
TGTGCCAGCAGTATCGCTTTTGAGACCCAGTACTTC CASSIAFETQYF TRBV7-9 NA TRBJ2-5
TGTGCTAGCCCTCCCAGGGGGCGATGTCAGCCCCAGCATTTT CASPPRGRCQPQHF TRBV7-7 TRBD1 TRBJ1-5
TGTGCCAGCAGCCGGGAGTCGGCTAGTAAGTTAAATGAGCAGTTCTTC CASSRESASKLNEQFF TRBV14 NA TRBJ2-1
TGTGCCAGCAGTGAACGTCTTCTCTCGACAGTAAGCACAGATACGCAGTATTTT CASSERLLSTVSTDTQYF TRBV6-1 NA TRBJ2-3
TGTGCCAGCAGTGAATCGTTGAACACTGAAGCTTTCTTT CASSESLNTEAFF TRBV25-1 NA TRBJ1-1
TGCGCCAGCAGCCGTTCCGGGACAGGGAGCACAGATACGCAGTATTTT CASSRSGTGSTDTQYF TRBV5-1 TRBD1 TRBJ2-3
TGTGCCAGCAGCTCATCCGGGACGTTGACCCTCTCTGGAAACACCATATATTTT CASSSSGTLTLSGNTIYF TRBV28 NA TRBJ1-3
TGCGCCAGCAGCCAAGATAGGCGGACAGGAGAAGGTATTGATTCACCCCTCCACTTT CASSQDRRTGEGIDSPLHF TRBV4-3 TRBD1 TRBJ1-6
TGCGCCAGCAGCTTGGAGTTCAGGGAGACCCAGTACTTC CASSLEFRETQYF TRBV5-1 NA TRBJ2-5
TGTGCCAGTAGTAACAGAGGGGGAGATAACACTGAAGCTTTCTTT CASSNRGGDNTEAFF TRBV19 NA TRBJ1-1